In this sample, the clone carrying this T cell receptor (beta chain) turned up a few times. The CDR3 contains 16 residues. The germline V gene has CDR1 ENHRY and CDR2 SYGVKD. Deletions cut 3 bases from V and 4 bases from J, with 19 bases between. Stable Graves' hyperthyroidism denoted no ophthalmopathy progression over 18 months. TCR beta CDR3 region amplification was performed from RNA transcripts. During a first-round RT-PCR of the TCR CDR3, the HTBI primer set was used. Each CDR3 protein gets one entry after TCRdb re-called the multiplex PCR reads with MiXCR. The sample consists of a few hundred thousand distinct CDR3 sequences, about 45% of them appearing once. This record belongs to a study of T cells in Graves' hyperthyroidism and ophthalmopathy.

Sequencing input: peripheral blood or thyroid tissue (not recorded which). The gene calls are TRBV10-3 and TRBJ2-7; possible D gene TRBD2, 5 bases. The clonotype comes from a young woman with Graves' hyperthyroidism. The CDR3 reads CAISDLGVRGSYEQYF. The CDR3 bases are TGTGCCATCAGTGATTTGGGAGTGCGAGGGTCATACGAGCAGTACTTC.